Each of the 31 T cell receptor beta chains below was sequenced from the same sample in a study of cytomegalovirus exposure and HLA in healthy donors. Researchers ran the PCR with 60 Vbeta and 13 Jbeta primers. Here immunoSEQ multiplex PCR was the method, and the copy in TCRdb shows in-frame clones only, minus some. This sample has fewer than 200,000 clones, with about 79% found just once. The source material was PBMCs. These TCRs come from a girl aged 2 to 9 in good health and CMV-seropositive.

V usage is TRBV4-2 and J usage is TRBJ2-7; 8 bases line up with TRBD2. Germline lookup yields CDR1 LGHNA and CDR2 YNFKEQ. This CDR3 spans 14 amino acids. V lost 0 bases, J lost 4 bases, and 2 bases stayed unmatched. The CDR3 region is CASSQDPSGYEQYF. The CDR3 bases are TGTGCCAGCAGCCAAGATCCTAGCGGGTACGAGCAGTACTTC.

The rearrangement uses TRBV6-4 and TRBJ2-7; 7 bases match TRBD2. Germline-derived CDR1 and CDR2 are MRHNA and SNTAGT. This CDR3 comprises 13 residues. Trimming took 10 bases from V and 3 from J; bases not matched to a gene: 9. The CDR3 region is CANLLATNYEQYF. The CDR3 DNA is TGTGCCAACTTACTAGCGACCAACTACGAGCAGTACTTC.

The chain is built from TRBV19 and TRBJ2-2, with D hard to call. The germline V gene encodes CDR1 LNHDA and CDR2 SQIVND (reference sequence). The CDR3 has 15 residues. The V end lost 4 bases, the J end lost 2 bases, and 11 bases lay between the germline ends. The CDR3 DNA is TGTGCCAGTAGTACGGTACCTTTAAACACCGGGGAGCTGTTTTTT. As protein: CASSTVPLNTGELFF.

The rearrangement joins TRBV7-6 to TRBJ1-1; 11 bases map to TRBD1. The germline CDR1 and CDR2 sequences are SGHVS and FNYEAQ. The CDR3 spans 17 residues. V trimming: 4 bases; J trimming: 4 bases; junction bases outside the gene matches: 11. The CDR3 is CASSYEGGGTGGTEAFF. In nucleotides, the CDR3 is TGTGCCAGCAGCTACGAGGGAGGAGGGACAGGGGGCACTGAAGCTTTCTTT.

CDR3 residues: CWREWSQSSGNTIYF. The CDR3 nucleotides read TGTTGGAGGGAGTGGTCCCAAAGCTCTGGAAACACCATATATTTT. The chain combines TRBV27 with TRBJ1-3, with D unresolved. CDR3 length: 15 residues. Germline V CDR1 and CDR2: MNHEY, SMNVEV (reference sequence).

V gene TRBV11-3 combines with J gene TRBJ2-3, with 10 bases aligning to TRBD2. The CDR3 runs 20 residues. Germline CDR1 and CDR2: SGHNT and YENEEA. V was clipped by 0 bases and J by 2 bases; unmatched bases: 14. CDR3 coding DNA: TGTGCCAGCAGCTTAGATTTACTAGCGGGACCGAACGGGTACACAGATACGCAGTATTTT. Translated, it gives CASSLDLLAGPNGYTDTQYF.

The chain joins TRBV11-3 to TRBJ2-1; no reliable D call. Germline CDR1 and CDR2: SGHNT and YENEEA. This CDR3 is built from 14 residues. V was clipped by 5 bases and J by 10 bases, with 18 bases between them. As DNA, the CDR3 is TGTGCCAGCAGCCCAAGTGGCCAGTTGGAGGAGCAGTTCTTC. Translated: CASSPSGQLEEQFF.

The chain carries TRBV6-6 and TRBJ1-2, with 12 positions matching TRBD1. V dropped 7 bases and J dropped 4; count of bases not matched to a gene: 7. Per the germline V gene, CDR1 is MNHNY and CDR2 is SVGAGI (reference sequence). CDR3 length: 15 residues. The CDR3: CASTLGTGGAYGYTF. The CDR3 nucleotides are TGTGCCAGCACCTTAGGGACAGGGGGCGCCTATGGCTACACCTTC.

Concerning this clone: The junction and the germline gene differ at one end; a read error may be behind it. The V gene is TRBV7-7, the J gene TRBJ2-5, with TRBD2 identical over 11 bases. The CDR3 has 14 residues. CDR1 and CDR2 from the germline V gene are SSHAT and FNYEAQ (reference sequence). CDR3 sequence: CASSIGLAGETQYF. The CDR3 bases are TGTGCTAGCAGCATTGGACTAGCGGGAGAGACCCAGTACTTC. Filled out from reference TRBV7-7 and TRBJ2-5, the complete variable domain reads GAGVSQSPRYKVTKRGQDVTLRCDPISSHATLYWYQQALGQGPEFLTYFNYEAQPDKSGLPSDRFSAERPEGSISTLTIQRTEQRDSAMYRCASSIGLAGETQYFGPGTRLLVL.

V gene TRBV7-6 combines with J gene TRBJ2-6; TRBD2 is a possible D gene (7 bases). Trimming took off 5 bases at V and 0 bases at J, with 17 bases between the two ends. CDR3 length: 18 residues. CDR1 is SGHVS, CDR2 FNYEAQ, per germline. The chain's CDR3 is CASSRGAKASSGANVLTF. The CDR3, as DNA: TGTGCCAGCAGCCGGGGGGCGAAGGCCAGCTCTGGGGCCAACGTCCTGACTTTC.

This sequence joins TRBV7-9 and TRBJ2-5; D perhaps matches TRBD2 (5 bases). CDR1 is SEHNR and CDR2 is FQNEAQ in the germline V gene (reference sequence). Deletions cut 0 bases from V and 2 bases from J, with 13 bases between. The CDR3 covers 16 residues. For the CDR3, the DNA is TGTGCCAGCAGCTTAGCCCCCCGCCGGGGACAAGAGACCCAGTACTTC. It translates to CASSLAPRRGQETQYF.

The sample holds a few counts of this clone. This chain links TRBV5-1 with TRBJ1-1, with D tentatively TRBD1 (5 bases). The CDR3 runs 14 residues. Germline V gene sequence: CDR1 SGHRS, CDR2 YFSETQ. V lost 0 bases and J lost 5, with 11 bases in between. CDR3: CASSLAGGGTEAFF. The CDR3 DNA follows: TGCGCCAGCAGCTTGGCGGGGGGAGGTACTGAAGCTTTCTTT.

The chain uses TRBV11-3 and TRBJ2-5; 8 nucleotides align to TRBD1. The CDR3 contains 13 residues. With 6 bases clipped from V and 0 bases from J, the junction kept 0 bases outside the gene matches. The germline gives CDR1 SGHNT, CDR2 YENEEA. CDR3 in DNA: TGTGCCAGCAGGGGACAGGACCAAGAGACCCAGTACTTC. As protein: CASRGQDQETQYF.

The DNA for the CDR3 is TGTGCCTGGAGTGACAGGTATAACTATGGCTACACCTTC. Translated, it gives CAWSDRYNYGYTF. The chain employs TRBV30 and TRBJ1-2, with D perhaps TRBD1 (5 bases). V was shortened by 1 base and J by 1 base, with 7 bases between the two germline ends. Looked up from germline, CDR1 is GTSNPN and CDR2 is SVGIG (reference sequence). The CDR3 runs 13 residues.

This chain joins TRBV6-5 and TRBJ1-2, with D unresolved. CDR1 MNHEY and CDR2 SVGAGI come from the germline V gene. Trimming stripped 6 bases from V and 5 bases from J, with 10 bases between. This CDR3 has 12 amino acids. CDR3 bases: TGTGCCAGCAGGACCGTCGGGTATGGCTACACCTTC. This sequence encodes CASRTVGYGYTF.

The V and J genes are TRBV7-8 and TRBJ1-2; D is undetermined. The CDR3 extends over 16 amino acids. Germline V lookup: CDR1 SGHVS, CDR2 FQNEAQ. Trimming pared 5 bases from V and 2 bases from J, leaving 18 bases between. The CDR3 DNA reads as TGTGCCAGCAGCCCTGAGGGTTCAGCGACCAACTATGGCTACACCTTC. It codes for CASSPEGSATNYGYTF.

The chain couples TRBV27 to TRBJ2-7; 9 bases are a match to TRBD1. The CDR3 loop spans 16 amino acids. Germline CDR1 is MNHEY and CDR2 is SMNVEV (reference sequence). The ends lost 2 bases at V and 2 bases at J; junction bases unmatched: 7. CDR3 in amino acids: CASSLRVGTGPYEQYF. In nucleotides, the CDR3 is TGTGCCAGCAGTTTAAGAGTCGGGACAGGGCCCTACGAGCAGTACTTC.

The rearrangement joins TRBV28 to TRBJ1-5; D ambiguous. From germline, CDR1 is MDHEN and CDR2 SYDVKM. The length of the CDR3 is 15 residues. Trimming cost V 4 bases and J 4 bases, with 14 bases left between them. The CDR3 DNA reads TGTGCCAGCAGTTCTTACAGCTTCCAAAATCAGCCCCAGCATTTT. Amino acid sequence: CASSSYSFQNQPQHF.

This sequence joins TRBV28 and TRBJ2-3; 15 bases align to TRBD2. With V trimmed by 5 bases and J by 6 bases, 6 bases remained unmatched. The CDR3 runs to 16 residues. Per the germline V gene, CDR1 is MDHEN and CDR2 is SYDVKM. This CDR3 is CASSLGLAGGPDTQYF. CDR3 DNA sequence: TGTGCCAGCAGTCTAGGACTAGCGGGGGGGCCGGATACGCAGTATTTT. Full variable domain (remainder filled in from reference TRBV28 and TRBJ2-3): DVKVTQSSRYLVKRTGEKVFLECVQDMDHENMFWYRQDPGLGLRLIYFSYDVKMKEKGDIPEGYSVSREKKERFSLILESASTNQTSMYLCASSLGLAGGPDTQYFGPGTRLTVL.

The chain uses TRBV29-1 and TRBJ1-2, with D perhaps matching TRBD1 (5 bases). The CDR3 runs 15 residues. Trimming stripped 2 bases from V and 2 bases from J, with 15 bases between. Germline V lookup: CDR1 SQVTM, CDR2 ANQGSEA. The CDR3 here is CSVEIRGSLNYGYTF. The CDR3 DNA follows: TGCAGCGTTGAAATTAGGGGTTCGCTAAACTATGGCTACACCTTC.

The V gene is TRBV2, the J gene TRBJ2-1; D might be TRBD2 (6 bases). The CDR3 consists of 14 residues. V was clipped by 10 bases and J by 4 bases, with 17 bases between them. The V gene's germline CDR1 is SNHLY and CDR2 FYNNEI. The CDR3 sequence: CAIPRRDSYNEQFF. The CDR3 DNA follows: TGTGCCATCCCTCGGCGGGACTCTTACAATGAGCAGTTCTTC.

The rearrangement joins TRBV5-3 to TRBJ1-1; the D is unclear. TRBV5-3 is given ORF status, its function remaining uncertain. V shed 2 bases and J shed 2 bases, with 13 bases lying between them. This CDR3 spans 15 amino acids. The CDR3 sequence is CARSFFGVPNTEAFF. CDR3 nucleotide sequence: TGTGCCAGAAGCTTCTTCGGGGTTCCCAACACTGAAGCTTTCTTT.

In its sample, this clone was seen once. This chain uses TRBV5-1 with TRBJ1-2; 8 positions agree with TRBD1. CDR1 and CDR2 from the germline V gene are SGHRS and YFSETQ. The CDR3 is 13 residues long. Trimming took 3 bases from V and 8 from J; bases not matched to a gene: 6. The DNA of the CDR3 is TGCGCCAGCAGCTCCAGGGGGCAAGGGGGCTACACCTTC. This encodes CASSSRGQGGYTF.

V and J are TRBV11-3 and TRBJ2-1, with TRBD2 matching 15 bases. The CDR3 length is 16 residues. Trimming took 1 base from V and 8 from J; bases not matched to a gene: 3. The germline CDR1 and CDR2 sequences are SGHNT and YENEEA. Here the CDR3 DNA reads TGTGCCAGCAGCTTAGGGGGACTAGCGGGAGGTGATGAGCAGTTCTTC. It translates to CASSLGGLAGGDEQFF.

This chain joins TRBV29-1 and TRBJ1-4, with D possibly being TRBD1 (5 bases). In germline, CDR1 is SQVTM, CDR2 ANQGSEA. Trimming pared 2 bases from V and 7 bases from J, leaving 14 bases between. The CDR3 consists of 14 residues. The CDR3, as DNA: TGCAGCGTTGAAATCCAGGGAAGAACTGAAAAACTGTTTTTT. Its protein is CSVEIQGRTEKLFF.

The chain combines TRBV28 with TRBJ1-1, with D possibly matching TRBD1 (6 bases). V was clipped by 6 bases and J by 10 bases, with 24 bases between them. Germline loops: CDR1 MDHEN, CDR2 SYDVKM. The CDR3 is made up of 15 amino acids. The CDR3 loop is CASSLDDPGADRAFF. The CDR3 nucleotides are TGTGCCAGCAGCCTAGACGACCCAGGGGCGGATAGAGCTTTCTTT.

The V and J genes are TRBV4-2 and TRBJ2-6; possibly TRBD1 for D (6 bases). The germline gives CDR1 LGHNA, CDR2 YNFKEQ. The CDR3 extends over 18 amino acids. Trimming shortened V by 0 bases and J by 0 bases, and 12 bases separated the two germline ends. CDR3 sequence (DNA): TGTGCCAGCAGCCAAGATGGCAGGGGCAACTCTGGGGCCAACGTCCTGACTTTC. Protein sequence: CASSQDGRGNSGANVLTF.

This clone is a singleton in its sample. The genes are TRBV28 and TRBJ1-2, with D tentatively TRBD1 (6 bases). The CDR3 consists of 15 residues. The V gene's germline CDR1 is MDHEN and CDR2 SYDVKM. The V and J ends lost 5 bases and 3 bases respectively, with 16 bases between them. Written as DNA, the CDR3 is TGTGCCAGCAGTCCCCCCAGGGGAGAGGACTATGGCTACACCTTC. Translated: CASSPPRGEDYGYTF.

The genes are TRBV5-6 and TRBJ2-5; D is unresolved. This CDR3 is built from 14 residues. Trimming removed 1 base at V and 2 bases at J, with 9 bases between. Germline CDR1 reads SGHDT; CDR2 reads YYEEEE. The CDR3 DNA follows: TGTGCCAGCAGCTTGACAATGGTACAAGAGACCCAGTACTTC. Protein sequence: CASSLTMVQETQYF.

The chain carries TRBV28 and TRBJ1-2; D is uncertain. Trimming removed 3 bases at V and 8 bases at J, with 16 bases between. The CDR3 has 14 residues. The germline V gene encodes CDR1 MDHEN and CDR2 SYDVKM. Here the CDR3 DNA reads TGTGCCAGCAGTTTTAGCGGAGTAGGAGGCGGCTACACCTTC. Translation: CASSFSGVGGGYTF.

The chain has TRBV28 and TRBJ1-1; D is ambiguous. CDR1 and CDR2 from the germline V gene are MDHEN and SYDVKM. This CDR3 comprises 12 residues. Trimming pared 5 bases from V and 4 bases from J, leaving 8 bases between. The CDR3 nucleotides read TGTGCCAGCAGTCCACCGGGCACTGAAGCTTTCTTT. It is translated as CASSPPGTEAFF.